This T cell receptor (beta chain) was retrieved from a study of T cell responses to AZD1222 COVID-19 vaccine. The repertoire was sequenced with immunoSEQ multiplex PCR; TCRdb's copy has only in-frame clones and lacks some. Of tens of thousands of clones in the sample, approximately 83% were seen once. CDR3 length equals 15 residues. Germline loops: CDR1 SGHNT, CDR2 YYREEE (reference sequence). The V and J ends lost 4 bases and 5 bases, in that order; junction bases with no gene match: 6. Second-dose recipients at about 4 or about 12 weeks were treated as one pooled group. Findings and limits, study-wide: At baseline, seropositivity was found in only six or seven AZD1222 recipients. Reports indicate that nearly half of spike-specific TCRs are directed at unmutated variant regions. There were vaccine-associated CD4 TCRs across spike, dominant at 160-218 and 743-854.

This clone was detected once. Its antigen is still unknown. The chain couples TRBV5-4 to TRBJ2-1; 10 bases are shared with TRBD2. This TCR came from an adult who received the AZD1222 COVID-19 vaccine. The sequenced sample was peripheral blood, obtained 28 days after the second AZD1222 dose. The CDR3 is CASSPWSGGDNEQFF. The DNA for the CDR3 is TGTGCCAGCAGCCCCTGGAGCGGGGGGGACAATGAGCAGTTCTTC.